Given below is one TCR beta chain in context. The CDR3 consists of 13 residues. Germline V gene lookup returns CDR1 SEHNR and CDR2 FQNEAQ (reference sequence). Trimming took 8 bases from V and 0 from J, leaving 9 bases between them. The data originate from a study of blood T cell repertoires in COVID-19. Background on the study: Acute-phase and convalescent COVID-19 samples originated in the United States, Italy and Spain. T cells, B-cell-depleted T cells, or PBMCs supplied cDNA or gDNA.

Per the authors' pipeline: How many nucleated cells were present was estimated from reference gene primer amplification. Repertoires were generated with immunoSEQ multiplex PCR, while TCRdb's copy carries only in-frame clones and drops some. V and J calls and clone size are given by that table; D and trimming were obtained from the DNA. The sample holds about 270,000 clones, approximately 83% seen once. This chain links TRBV7-9 with TRBJ2-3; the D gene is possibly TRBD1 (5 bases). The receptor comes from a woman in her sixties or seventies with acute or convalescent COVID-19. Sequenced: peripheral blood. The CDR3 DNA sequence: TGTGCCAGCGAAGACAGCAGCACAGATACGCAGTATTTT. Translation: CASEDSSTDTQYF.